This entry describes one T cell receptor beta chain. Here immunoSEQ multiplex PCR was the method, and the copy in TCRdb shows in-frame clones only, minus some. Of 150,000 to 200,000 clones listed, approximately 88% are singletons. The sample is drawn from a study of T cell responses to AZD1222 COVID-19 vaccine. CDR3 size: 13 residues. V lost 4 bases to trimming and J lost 3 bases, with 10 bases between them. Germline V gene data show CDR1 as SGHRS and CDR2 as YFSETQ. The material was peripheral blood, obtained 28 days after the second AZD1222 dose. The receptor's source is an adult who received the AZD1222 COVID-19 vaccine. The V gene is TRBV5-1, the J gene TRBJ2-5; no reliable D call. The DNA for the CDR3 is TGCGCCAGCAGCCTTGGACCTAAAGAGACCCAGTACTTC. Amino acids: CASSLGPKETQYF.